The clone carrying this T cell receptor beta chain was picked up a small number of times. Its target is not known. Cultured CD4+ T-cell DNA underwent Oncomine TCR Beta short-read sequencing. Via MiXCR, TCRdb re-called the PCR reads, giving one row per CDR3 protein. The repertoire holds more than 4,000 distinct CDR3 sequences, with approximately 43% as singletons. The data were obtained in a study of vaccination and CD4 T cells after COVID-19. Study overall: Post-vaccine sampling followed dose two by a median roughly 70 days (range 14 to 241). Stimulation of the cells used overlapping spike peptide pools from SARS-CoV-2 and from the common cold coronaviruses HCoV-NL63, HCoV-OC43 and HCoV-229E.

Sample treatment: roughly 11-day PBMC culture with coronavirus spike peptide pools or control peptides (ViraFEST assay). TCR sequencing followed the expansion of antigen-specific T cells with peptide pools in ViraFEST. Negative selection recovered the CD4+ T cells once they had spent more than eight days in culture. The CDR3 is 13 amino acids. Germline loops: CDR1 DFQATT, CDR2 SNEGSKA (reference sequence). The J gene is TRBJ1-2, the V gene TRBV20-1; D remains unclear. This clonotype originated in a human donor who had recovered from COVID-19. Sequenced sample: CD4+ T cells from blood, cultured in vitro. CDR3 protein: CSAPYGANYGYTF. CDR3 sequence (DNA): TGCAGCGCGCCATATGGCGCTAACTATGGCTACACCTTC.